This entry is about one T cell receptor (beta chain). The entry originates in a study of blood T cell repertoires in COVID-19. TCRdb keeps only in-frame clones here, not all; method: immunoSEQ multiplex PCR. The data show over 50,000 clones, just under 75% seen once. Per the germline V gene, CDR1 is SEHNR and CDR2 is FQNEAQ (reference sequence). Trimming cost V 5 bases and J 6 bases; bases outside gene matches: 3. The CDR3 is 12 residues long. Sequencing was performed on peripheral blood. V and J are TRBV7-9 and TRBJ1-2, with 7 bases that match TRBD1. The sequence was obtained from a woman in her 70s with COVID-19, enrolled during active disease. This CDR3 reads CASSPTGDGYTF. CDR3 sequence (DNA): TGTGCCAGCAGCCCTACAGGGGATGGCTACACCTTC.